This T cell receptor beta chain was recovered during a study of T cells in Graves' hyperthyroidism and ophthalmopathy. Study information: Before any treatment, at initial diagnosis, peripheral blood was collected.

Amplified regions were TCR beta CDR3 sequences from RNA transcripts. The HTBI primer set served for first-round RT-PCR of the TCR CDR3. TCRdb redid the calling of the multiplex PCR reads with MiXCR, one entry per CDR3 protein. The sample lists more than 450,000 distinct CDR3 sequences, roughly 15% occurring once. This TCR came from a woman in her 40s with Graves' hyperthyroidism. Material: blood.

The CDR3 nucleotides read TGTGCCAGCAGCTTAGGGGACGGGCCCTACAATGAGCAGTTCTTC. Protein: CASSLGDGPYNEQFF. The chain recombines TRBV7-8 with TRBJ2-1; D possibly uses TRBD1 or TRBD2 (5 bases each). Trimming removed 1 base from V and 2 bases from J, with 9 bases in between. The germline V gene encodes CDR1 SGHVS and CDR2 FQNEAQ. The CDR3 has 15 residues. The entire variable domain, with the rest obtained from reference TRBV7-8 and TRBJ2-1, is as follows: GAGVSQSPRYKVAKRGQDVALRCDPISGHVSLFWYQQALGQGPEFLTYFQNEAQLDKSGLPSDRFFAERPEGSVSTLKIQRTQQEDSAVYLCASSLGDGPYNEQFFGPGTRLTVL.